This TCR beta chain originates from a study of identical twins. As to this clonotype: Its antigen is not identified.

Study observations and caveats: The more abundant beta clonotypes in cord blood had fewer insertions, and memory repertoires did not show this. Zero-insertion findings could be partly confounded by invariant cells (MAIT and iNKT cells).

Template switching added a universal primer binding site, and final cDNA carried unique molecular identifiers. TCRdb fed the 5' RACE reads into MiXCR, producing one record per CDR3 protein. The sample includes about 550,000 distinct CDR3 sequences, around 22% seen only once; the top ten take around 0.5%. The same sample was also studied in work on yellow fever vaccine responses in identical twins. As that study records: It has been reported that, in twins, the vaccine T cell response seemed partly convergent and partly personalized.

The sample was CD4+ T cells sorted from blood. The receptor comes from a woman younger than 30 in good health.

The CDR3 DNA reads TGCAGTGCTAGTAAGGGGACAGGGGGTAACTATGGCTACACCTTC. Translating gives CSASKGTGGNYGYTF. The chain recombines TRBV20-1 with TRBJ1-2; 11 bases map to TRBD1. In germline, CDR1 is DFQATT, CDR2 SNEGSKA (reference sequence). The V segment lost 3 bases and the J segment 1 base; nucleotides outside the gene matches: 4. This CDR3 has 15 residues.